This TCR beta chain was obtained from a study of human T cells and chemical hapten exposure. Study-level background: Throughout the approximately 24-week study, diphenylcyclopropenone was applied weekly to the patients' scalps. Study results and limitations: Positive correlation was observed between PT1 expanded TCR counts and patch test score. Significantly greater numbers of large CDR3 similarity clusters came from expanded TCRs than from controls. High-frequency TCRs, those above 1 in 1000, stayed the same after DPC sensitization.

Germline V gene lookup returns CDR1 KGHDR and CDR2 SFDVKD. The germline V and J ends were trimmed by 2 bases and 7 bases, with 14 bases remaining between them. This CDR3 has 14 residues. Documented time point: patch test 3, about 24 weeks after DPC sensitization. Indicated treatment: therapeutic diphenylcyclopropenone sensitization with weekly scalp DPC. MiXCR was run by TCRdb on the RACE reads, yielding one entry per CDR3 protein. This table holds 210,000 or so distinct CDR3 sequences, about 22% found once. This clonotype was seen a handful of times. Its antigen is not identified. This TCR was recovered from a woman in her thirties or forties with alopecia areata. Some clones in this sample may be carry-over from other donors' samples. Specimen: whole blood, collected in connection with sensitization to the hapten diphenylcyclopropenone (DPC). The genes are TRBV24-1 and TRBJ2-7; D may be TRBD1 (6 bases). CDR3 residues: CATSDWDPDREQYF. For the CDR3, the DNA is TGTGCCACCAGTGATTGGGACCCCGACAGGGAGCAGTACTTC.